The TCR beta chain described here comes from a study of post-analysis software for immune sequencing data. The table lists this clonotype with a count of one. The antigen is unknown. Germline assignment: CDR1 SEHNR and CDR2 FQNEAQ (reference sequence). J lost 5 bases, V lost 5 bases, and 6 bases had no gene match. The CDR3 covers 14 residues. Unique molecular identifiers had been added to the TCR beta cDNA libraries. There were about 1 to 10 million T cells, and about 500,000 cDNA molecules came from them. Via MiXCR, TCRdb re-called the PCR reads, giving one row per CDR3 protein. The repertoire includes hundreds of thousands of distinct CDR3 sequences, approximately 60% of them detected once, and 11% sits in the top ten. General observations from the study: Multiple sclerosis patients had significantly lower normalized Chao1 diversity than controls. Elevated frequency relative to controls characterized four or five TRBV segments in patients, TRBV5-6, TRBV5-1 and TRBV20-1 among them. Batch-mates among the samples co-clustered strongly by F measure.

The receptor was isolated from a girl aged 2-10 years with multiple sclerosis. Sequenced: blood. The chain carries TRBV7-9 and TRBJ2-1; 7 bases fit TRBD1. CDR3 bases: TGTGCCAGCAGCCTCCTACAGGGGAACAATGAGCAGTTCTTC. It encodes CASSLLQGNNEQFF.